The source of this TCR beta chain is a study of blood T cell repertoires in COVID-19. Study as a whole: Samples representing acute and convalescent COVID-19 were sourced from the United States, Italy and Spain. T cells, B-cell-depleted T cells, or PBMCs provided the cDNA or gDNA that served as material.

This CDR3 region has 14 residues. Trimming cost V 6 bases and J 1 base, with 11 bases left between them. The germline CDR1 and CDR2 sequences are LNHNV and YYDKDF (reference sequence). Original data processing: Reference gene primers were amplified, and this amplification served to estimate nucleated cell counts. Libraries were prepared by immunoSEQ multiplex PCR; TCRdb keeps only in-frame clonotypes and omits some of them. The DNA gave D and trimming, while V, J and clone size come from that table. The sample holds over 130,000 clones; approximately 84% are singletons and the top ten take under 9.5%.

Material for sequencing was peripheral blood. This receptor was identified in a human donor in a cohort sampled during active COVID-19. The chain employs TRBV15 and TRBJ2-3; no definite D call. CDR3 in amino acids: CATSWARGTDTQYF. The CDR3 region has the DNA TGTGCCACCAGTTGGGCTCGTGGCACAGATACGCAGTATTTT.